These T cell receptor beta chains were read from a single sample in a study of T cell responses to AZD1222 COVID-19 vaccine. Some clones are missing from TCRdb's copy, which holds only in-frame ones; the method was immunoSEQ multiplex PCR. This sample carries over 100,000 clones, about 93% of them seen once, and the ten largest clones take 5%. Specimen: peripheral blood, collected on day 0 of AZD1222 vaccination. The source is an adult in good health. CDR3s include the opening cysteine and the closing phenylalanine or tryptophan. D genes are given only for firm matches. A row's size may be missing; if present it is once, few, many or a size class.

D: NA; size: NA; V: TRBV5-1; J: TRBJ1-1; DNA: TGCGCCAGCAGCTTGACGCCGGGACCGGGATTAGGAACTGAAGCTTTCTTT; CDR3: CASSLTPGPGLGTEAFF
D: TRBD1; size: NA; V: TRBV2; J: TRBJ1-2; DNA: TGTGCCAGCAGTACGACAGGGCTGCTCGGCTACACCTTC; CDR3: CASSTTGLLGYTF
D: TRBD1; size: NA; V: TRBV11-2; J: TRBJ2-3; DNA: TGTGCCAGCAGCTTGCTTCAGGGGGGCACAGATACGCAGTATTTT; CDR3: CASSLLQGGTDTQYF
D: NA; size: NA; V: TRBV6-6; J: TRBJ2-1; DNA: TGTGCCAGCAGTTACCTGAATTACAATGAGCAGTTCTTC; CDR3: CASSYLNYNEQFF
D: TRBD2; size: NA; V: TRBV18; J: TRBJ2-7; DNA: TGTGCCAGCTCACTCGGGACTAGCGGTTACGAGCAGTACTTC; CDR3: CASSLGTSGYEQYF
D: NA; size: NA; V: TRBV6-6; J: TRBJ2-7; DNA: TGTGCCAGCAGTTTGGGGAGTGAGTACGAGCAGTACTTC; CDR3: CASSLGSEYEQYF
D: NA; size: NA; V: TRBV30; J: TRBJ2-5; DNA: TGTGCCTGGAGTGTAGGGCTAGCTGAAGAGACCCAGTACTTC; CDR3: CAWSVGLAEETQYF
D: TRBD1; size: NA; V: TRBV5-6; J: TRBJ1-2; DNA: TGTGCCAGCAGCTTCAATACAGGGGGCGGGATTGGAACCTTC; CDR3: CASSFNTGGGIGTF
D: NA; size: NA; V: TRBV7-2; J: TRBJ2-3; DNA: TGTGCCAGCAGCTTAATACCCAATCCAATCACAGATACGCAGTATTTT; CDR3: CASSLIPNPITDTQYF
D: NA; size: NA; V: TRBV5-1; J: TRBJ1-2; DNA: TGCGCCAGCAGCGGGGACGGGGACTATGGCTACACCTTC; CDR3: CASSGDGDYGYTF
D: NA; size: NA; V: TRBV10-2; J: TRBJ1-1; DNA: TGCGCCAGCAGACTCAATCGGGAGAACACTGAAGCTTTCTTT; CDR3: CASRLNRENTEAFF
D: NA; size: once; V: TRBV5-1; J: TRBJ1-2; DNA: TGCGCCAGCAGCCTAGGGCAGTATGGCTACACCTTC; CDR3: CASSLGQYGYTF
D: NA; size: once; V: TRBV6-5; J: TRBJ1-2; DNA: TGTGCCACCACCAGACAGATGGGATATGGCTACACCTTC; CDR3: CATTRQMGYGYTF
D: NA; size: NA; V: TRBV10-3; J: TRBJ1-1; DNA: TGTGCCATCAGTGAGTCGTCAGGGAACACTGAAGCTTTCTTT; CDR3: CAISESSGNTEAFF
D: TRBD1; size: NA; V: TRBV29-1; J: TRBJ1-1; DNA: TGCAGCGCTGGGACAGGGATGAACACTGAAGCTTTCTTT; CDR3: CSAGTGMNTEAFF
D: TRBD2; size: NA; V: TRBV6-5; J: TRBJ2-7; DNA: TGTGCCAGCATGGAGACTAGCGGGAGGGAGCAGTACTTC; CDR3: CASMETSGREQYF
D: TRBD2; size: NA; V: TRBV7-9; J: TRBJ2-1; DNA: TGTGCCAGCAGCTCTAGCGGCCTCGGTGAGCAGTTCTTC; CDR3: CASSSSGLGEQFF
D: TRBD2; size: once; V: TRBV3-1/TRBV3-2; J: TRBJ2-3; DNA: TGTGCCAGCAAGCGCACTAGCGGAAACACAGATACGCAGTATTTT; CDR3: CASKRTSGNTDTQYF
D: TRBD2; size: NA; V: TRBV3-1/TRBV3-2; J: TRBJ2-7; DNA: TGTGCCAGCAGCCAGGATACGGGCGGGAGGGACTTC; CDR3: CASSQDTGGRDF
D: NA; size: NA; V: TRBV19; J: TRBJ1-3; DNA: TGTGCCAGTAAGAAGTCTCCCTCTGGAAACACCATATATTTT; CDR3: CASKKSPSGNTIYF
D: TRBD2; size: NA; V: TRBV6-2/TRBV6-3; J: TRBJ2-2; DNA: TGTGCCAGCAGTTCGGCGGGAGGGGGCACCGGGGAGCTGTTTTTT; CDR3: CASSSAGGGTGELFF
D: NA; size: NA; V: TRBV4-3; J: TRBJ1-4; DNA: TGCGCCAGCAGCCGCAATACCCACGCAACTAATGAAAAACTGTTTTTT; CDR3: CASSRNTHATNEKLFF
D: TRBD1; size: NA; V: TRBV4-3; J: TRBJ2-3; DNA: TGCGCCAGCAGCCAAGATCTCATGACTGGGACAGGGAGTCCAGATACGCAGTATTTT; CDR3: CASSQDLMTGTGSPDTQYF
D: NA; size: NA; V: TRBV9; J: TRBJ2-1; DNA: TGTGCCAGCAGCGTAGTAGCGGACGAGGACTACAATGAGCAGTTCTTC; CDR3: CASSVVADEDYNEQFF
D: TRBD1; size: NA; V: TRBV5-1; J: TRBJ2-1; DNA: TGCGCCAGCAGCCAGGACAGGGGGGGCAATGAGCAGTTCTTC; CDR3: CASSQDRGGNEQFF
D: TRBD1; size: NA; V: TRBV18; J: TRBJ2-7; DNA: TGTGCCAGCTCACCACCTCTGGGGACAGCCCCAGGCGACGAGCAGTACTTC; CDR3: CASSPPLGTAPGDEQYF
D: TRBD1; size: few; V: TRBV5-1; J: TRBJ2-3; DNA: TGCGCCAGCAGCTTTTGGACAGGGCGGCCAGATACGCAGTATTTT; CDR3: CASSFWTGRPDTQYF
D: TRBD2; size: NA; V: TRBV7-8; J: TRBJ2-1; DNA: TGTGCCAGCAGCAGGGTGGCTAGCGGGACCTCCTACAATGAGCAGTTCTTC; CDR3: CASSRVASGTSYNEQFF
D: NA; size: NA; V: TRBV10-3; J: TRBJ2-2; DNA: TGTGCCATCAGTGAGACAGCGAACACCGGGGAGCTGTTTTTT; CDR3: CAISETANTGELFF
D: NA; size: NA; V: TRBV6-4; J: TRBJ2-2; DNA: TGTGCCAGCAGTCGGTTTGCCGGCACCGGGGAGCTGTTTTTT; CDR3: CASSRFAGTGELFF
D: TRBD1; size: once; V: TRBV28; J: TRBJ1-5; DNA: TGTGCCAGCGGTGGACAGGGCTTTCAGCCCCAGCATTTT; CDR3: CASGGQGFQPQHF
D: NA; size: NA; V: TRBV9; J: TRBJ2-3; DNA: TGTGCCAGCGGGGGGTCGATGAACCTCCGGGATACGCAGTATTTT; CDR3: CASGGSMNLRDTQYF
D: NA; size: NA; V: TRBV7-8; J: TRBJ2-5; DNA: TGTGCCAGCAGCACCCGTCGCCGGGGGACGGCAAATGGGACCCAGTACTTC; CDR3: CASSTRRRGTANGTQYF
D: NA; size: NA; V: TRBV2; J: TRBJ2-2; DNA: TGTGCCAGCATGGGCCAAGCGAACACCGGGGAGCTGTTTTTT; CDR3: CASMGQANTGELFF
D: NA; size: NA; V: TRBV28; J: TRBJ1-4; DNA: TGTGCCAGCAGTCCCTCAGCCACAGGGGAAAAACTGTTTTTT; CDR3: CASSPSATGEKLFF
D: TRBD2; size: NA; V: TRBV5-4; J: TRBJ2-1; DNA: TGTGCCAGCAGTTCCCTCTCTAGCGGAATTGACAATGAGCAGTTCTTC; CDR3: CASSSLSSGIDNEQFF
D: TRBD1; size: NA; V: TRBV2; J: TRBJ2-7; DNA: TGTGCCAGCAGCGCGGGACAGGGACCTTACGAGCAGTACTTC; CDR3: CASSAGQGPYEQYF